The T cell receptor beta chain described here comes from a study of blood T cell repertoires in COVID-19. Overall study: PBMCs, B-cell-depleted T cells, or T cells were the source of the cDNA or gDNA that made up the material.

In the study's own analysis: Reference gene primers were amplified, and this amplification served to estimate nucleated cell counts. The data were produced by immunoSEQ multiplex PCR, yet TCRdb's version contains in-frame clones alone and is incomplete. V and J calls and clone size come straight from that table; D and trimming were deduced from the DNA. The table records a few hundred thousand clones, around 87% of them present only once. The germline V gene has CDR1 SGHDT and CDR2 YYEEEE. This CDR3 is 13 amino acids long. The J segment lost 3 bases and the V segment lost 3 bases, leaving 3 bases of the junction unmatched. Participants were aged roughly 18 to 95 years, lived in 25 or so US areas, and enrolled virtually. Self-reported history from a screening survey and questionnaire set each donor's cohort.

The rearrangement links TRBV5-6 to TRBJ2-7, with 7 bases aligning to TRBD1. The TCR sequence derives from a woman in her fifties or sixties who had recovered from COVID-19. The specimen sequenced was PBMCs or T cells enriched from blood (not recorded which). CDR3 sequence (DNA): TGTGCCAGCAGCTCTTGGGACAGCTACGAGCAGTACTTC. Its protein product is CASSSWDSYEQYF.